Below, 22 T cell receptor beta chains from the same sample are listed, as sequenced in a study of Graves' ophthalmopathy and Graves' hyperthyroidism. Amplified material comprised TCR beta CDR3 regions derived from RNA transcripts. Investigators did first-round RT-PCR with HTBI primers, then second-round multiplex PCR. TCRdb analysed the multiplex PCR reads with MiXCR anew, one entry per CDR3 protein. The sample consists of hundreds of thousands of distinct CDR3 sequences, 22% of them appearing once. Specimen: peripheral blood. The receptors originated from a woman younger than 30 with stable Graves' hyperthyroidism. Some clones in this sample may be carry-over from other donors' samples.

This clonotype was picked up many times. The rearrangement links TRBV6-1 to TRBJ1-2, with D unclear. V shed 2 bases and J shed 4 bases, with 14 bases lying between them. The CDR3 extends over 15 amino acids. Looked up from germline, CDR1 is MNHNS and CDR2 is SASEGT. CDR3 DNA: TGTGCCAGCAGTGAATTGGAGGGCGCAAGCTATGGCTACACCTTC. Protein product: CASSELEGASYGYTF.

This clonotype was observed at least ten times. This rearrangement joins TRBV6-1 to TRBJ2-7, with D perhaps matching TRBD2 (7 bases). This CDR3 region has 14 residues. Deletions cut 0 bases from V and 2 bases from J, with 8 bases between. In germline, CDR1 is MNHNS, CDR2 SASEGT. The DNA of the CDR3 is TGTGCCAGCAGTGAAGCAGGGGGGGCCTACGAGCAGTACTTC. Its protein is CASSEAGGAYEQYF.

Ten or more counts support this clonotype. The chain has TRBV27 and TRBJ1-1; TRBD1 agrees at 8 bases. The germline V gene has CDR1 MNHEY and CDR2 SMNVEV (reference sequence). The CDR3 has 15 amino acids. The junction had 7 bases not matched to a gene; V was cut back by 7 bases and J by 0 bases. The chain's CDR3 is CASTPGGLMNTEAFF. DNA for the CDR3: TGTGCCAGCACCCCAGGGGGCCTTATGAACACTGAAGCTTTCTTT.

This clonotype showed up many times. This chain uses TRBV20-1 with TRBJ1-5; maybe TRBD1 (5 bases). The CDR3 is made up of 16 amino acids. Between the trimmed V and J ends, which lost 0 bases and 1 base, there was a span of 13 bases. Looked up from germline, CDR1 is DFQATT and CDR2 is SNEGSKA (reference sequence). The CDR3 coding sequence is TGCAGTGCTAGAGACACCCGGAGGGGAAGCAATCAGCCCCAGCATTTT. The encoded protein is CSARDTRRGSNQPQHF.

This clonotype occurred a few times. The chain's CDR3 is CAWSDGGRYEQYF. The CDR3 DNA sequence: TGTGCCTGGAGTGACGGGGGGCGTTACGAGCAGTACTTC. The J gene is TRBJ2-7, the V gene TRBV30, with a possible D match to TRBD2 (7 bases). Between the trimmed V and J ends, which lost 1 base and 4 bases, there was a span of 11 bases. Germline CDR1 is GTSNPN and CDR2 is SVGIG (reference sequence). The length of the CDR3 is 13 residues.

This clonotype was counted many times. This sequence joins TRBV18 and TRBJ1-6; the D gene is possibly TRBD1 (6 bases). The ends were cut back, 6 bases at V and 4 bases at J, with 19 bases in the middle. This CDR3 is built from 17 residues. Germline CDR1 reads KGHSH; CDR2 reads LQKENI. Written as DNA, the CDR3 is TGTGCCAGCTCGCAACCGACCAAACAGGGTTATAATTCACCCCTCCACTTT. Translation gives CASSQPTKQGYNSPLHF.

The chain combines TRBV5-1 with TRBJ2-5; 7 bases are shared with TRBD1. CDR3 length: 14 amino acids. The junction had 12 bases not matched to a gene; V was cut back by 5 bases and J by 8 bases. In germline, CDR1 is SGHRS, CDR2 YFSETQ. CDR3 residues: CASRENRGVLTQYF. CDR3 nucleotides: TGCGCCAGCAGGGAGAACAGGGGCGTACTAACCCAGTACTTC.

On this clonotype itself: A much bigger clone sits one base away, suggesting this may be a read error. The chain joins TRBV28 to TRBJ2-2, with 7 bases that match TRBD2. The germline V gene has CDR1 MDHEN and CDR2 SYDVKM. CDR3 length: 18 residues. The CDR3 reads CASSFSWRELWNTEELFF. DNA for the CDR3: TGTGCCAGCAGTTTTAGTTGGCGGGAGCTGTGGAACACCGAGGAGCTGTTTTTT.

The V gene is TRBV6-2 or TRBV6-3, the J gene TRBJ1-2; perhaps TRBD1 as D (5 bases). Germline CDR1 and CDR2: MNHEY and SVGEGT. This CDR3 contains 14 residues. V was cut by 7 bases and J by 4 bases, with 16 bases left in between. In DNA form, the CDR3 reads TGTGCCAGCACAACGGGGACGAGGTCCTATGGCTACACCTTC. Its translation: CASTTGTRSYGYTF.

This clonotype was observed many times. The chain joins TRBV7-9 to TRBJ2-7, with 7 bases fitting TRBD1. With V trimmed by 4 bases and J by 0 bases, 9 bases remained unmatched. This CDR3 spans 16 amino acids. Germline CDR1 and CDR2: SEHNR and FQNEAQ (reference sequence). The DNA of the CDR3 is TGTGCCAGCAGCTCCACAGGGGAGTATAGCTCCTACGAGCAGTACTTC. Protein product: CASSSTGEYSSYEQYF.

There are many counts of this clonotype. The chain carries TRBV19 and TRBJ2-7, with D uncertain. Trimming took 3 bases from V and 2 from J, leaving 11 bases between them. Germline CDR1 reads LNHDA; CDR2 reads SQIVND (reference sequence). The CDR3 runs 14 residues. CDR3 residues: CASSILTSPYEQYF. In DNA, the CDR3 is TGTGCCAGTAGTATCCTGACATCTCCCTACGAGCAGTACTTC.

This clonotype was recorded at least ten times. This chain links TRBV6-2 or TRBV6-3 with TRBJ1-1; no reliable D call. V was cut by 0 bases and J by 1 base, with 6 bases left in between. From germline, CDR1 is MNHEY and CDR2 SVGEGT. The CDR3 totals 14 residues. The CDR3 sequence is CASSYSRSNTEAFF. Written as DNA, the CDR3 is TGTGCCAGCAGTTACTCACGGTCGAACACTGAAGCTTTCTTT.

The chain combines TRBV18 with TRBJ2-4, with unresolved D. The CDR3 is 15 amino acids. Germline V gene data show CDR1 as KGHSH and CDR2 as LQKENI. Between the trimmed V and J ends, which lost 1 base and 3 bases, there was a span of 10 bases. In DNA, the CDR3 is TGTGCCAGCTCACCACAGCGCACGGTCAAAAACATTCAGTACTTC. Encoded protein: CASSPQRTVKNIQYF.

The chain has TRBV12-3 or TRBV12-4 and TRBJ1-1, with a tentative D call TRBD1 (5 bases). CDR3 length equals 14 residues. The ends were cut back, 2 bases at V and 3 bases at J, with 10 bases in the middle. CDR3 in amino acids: CASSLWSGDTEAFF. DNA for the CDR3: TGTGCCAGCAGTTTATGGTCGGGGGACACTGAAGCTTTCTTT.

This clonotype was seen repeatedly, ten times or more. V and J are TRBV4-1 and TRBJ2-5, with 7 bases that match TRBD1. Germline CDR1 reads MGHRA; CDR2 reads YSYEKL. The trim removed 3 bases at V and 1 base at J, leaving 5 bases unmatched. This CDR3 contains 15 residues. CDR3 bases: TGCGCCAGCAGCCAGGACAGGAACCTCCAAGAGACCCAGTACTTC. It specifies CASSQDRNLQETQYF.

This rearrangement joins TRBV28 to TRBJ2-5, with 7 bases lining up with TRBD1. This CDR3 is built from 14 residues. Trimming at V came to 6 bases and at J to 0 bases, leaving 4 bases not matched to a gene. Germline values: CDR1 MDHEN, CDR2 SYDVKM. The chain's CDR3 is CASRTQGNQETQYF. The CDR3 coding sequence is TGTGCCAGCAGAACACAGGGGAACCAAGAGACCCAGTACTTC.

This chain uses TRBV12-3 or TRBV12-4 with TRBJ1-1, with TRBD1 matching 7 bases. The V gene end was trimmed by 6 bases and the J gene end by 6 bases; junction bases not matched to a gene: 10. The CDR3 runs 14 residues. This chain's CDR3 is CASRYSRDSPEAFF. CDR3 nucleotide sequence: TGTGCCAGCAGGTATTCTAGGGACAGCCCTGAAGCTTTCTTT.

The CDR3 DNA follows: TGCGCCAGCAGCCCTACGCAGGGGAGAGGCACTGAAGCTTTCTTT. Amino acids: CASSPTQGRGTEAFF. The chain couples TRBV4-1 to TRBJ1-1, with D possibly TRBD1 on 6 matching bases. Looked up from germline, CDR1 is MGHRA and CDR2 is YSYEKL. This CDR3 has 15 amino acids. V was cut by 4 bases and J by 4 bases, with 16 bases left in between.

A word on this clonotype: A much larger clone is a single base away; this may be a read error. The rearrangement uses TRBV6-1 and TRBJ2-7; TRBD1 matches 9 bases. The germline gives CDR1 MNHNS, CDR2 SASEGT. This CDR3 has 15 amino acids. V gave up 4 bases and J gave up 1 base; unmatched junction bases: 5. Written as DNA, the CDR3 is TGTGCCAGCAGTGCCTACGGACAGGGGTCCTACGAGCAGTACTTC. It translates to CASSAYGQGSYEQYF.

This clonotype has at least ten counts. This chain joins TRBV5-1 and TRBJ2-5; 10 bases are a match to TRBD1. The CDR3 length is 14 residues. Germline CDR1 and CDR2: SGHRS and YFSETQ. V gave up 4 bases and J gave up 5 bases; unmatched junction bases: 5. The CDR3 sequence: CASSRDRGEETQYF. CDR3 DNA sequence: TGCGCCAGCAGCCGGGACAGGGGAGAGGAGACCCAGTACTTC.

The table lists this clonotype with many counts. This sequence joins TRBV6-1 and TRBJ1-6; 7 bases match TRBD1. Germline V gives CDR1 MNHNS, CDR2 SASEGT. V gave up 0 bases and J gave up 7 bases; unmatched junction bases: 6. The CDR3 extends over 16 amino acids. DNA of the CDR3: TGTGCCAGCAGTGAAGCACCGACAGGGTGGAATTCACCCCTCCACTTT. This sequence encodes CASSEAPTGWNSPLHF.

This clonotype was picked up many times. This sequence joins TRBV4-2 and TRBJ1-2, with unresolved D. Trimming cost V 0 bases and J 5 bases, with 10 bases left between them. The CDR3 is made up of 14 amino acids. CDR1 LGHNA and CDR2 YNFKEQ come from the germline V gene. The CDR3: CASSQDQSGYGYTF. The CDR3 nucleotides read TGTGCCAGCAGCCAAGATCAAAGCGGGTATGGCTACACCTTC.